These 4 T cell receptor beta chains originate from one sample sequenced in a study of shared clonotypes between healthy human individuals. The method was immunoSEQ multiplex PCR; TCRdb's version includes in-frame clones alone and lacks a portion of them. The sample shows 850,000 to 1,100,000 clones, approximately 75% of them seen only once. What was sequenced was memory CD4+ T cells from PBMCs. Subset meaning: CD45RA-negative fraction. The source is a man between 18 and 29 years old in good health. Some clones in this sample may be carry-over from other donors' samples.

The chain employs TRBV30 and TRBJ1-5; 7 bases map to TRBD1. CDR1 and CDR2 from the germline V gene are GTSNPN and SVGIG (reference sequence). Germline trimming cut 4 bases from V and 4 bases from J; bases unmatched to any gene: 4. The CDR3 is made up of 13 amino acids. The CDR3 spells CAWKSGGNQPQHF. The CDR3 bases are TGTGCCTGGAAATCAGGGGGAAATCAGCCCCAGCATTTT.

The genes are TRBV28 and TRBJ1-1; D is unclear. This CDR3 is 13 amino acids long. Germline-derived CDR1 and CDR2 are MDHEN and SYDVKM. V was shortened by 1 base and J by 2 bases, with 5 bases between the two germline ends. CDR3 sequence (DNA): TGTGCCAGCAGTTTATTGGAAAACACTGAAGCTTTCTTT. It codes for CASSLLENTEAFF.

The chain uses TRBV28 and TRBJ1-1; D may be TRBD1 (5 bases). The length of the CDR3 is 15 residues. Germline lookup yields CDR1 MDHEN and CDR2 SYDVKM. Trimming shortened V by 5 bases and J by 1 base, and 14 bases separated the two germline ends. The CDR3 region is CASSPQTAGNTEAFF. In DNA form, the CDR3 reads TGTGCCAGCAGTCCCCAGACAGCGGGGAACACTGAAGCTTTCTTT.

The table lists this clone with a count of one. This chain links TRBV5-4 with TRBJ2-1, with D uncertain. Germline lookup yields CDR1 SGHNT and CDR2 YYREEE (reference sequence). CDR3 length: 15 amino acids. The ends were cut back, 4 bases at V and 1 base at J, with 12 bases in the middle. The CDR3 coding sequence is TGTGCCAGCAGCAAACCGACGGTATCCTACAATGAGCAGTTCTTC. It yields the protein CASSKPTVSYNEQFF.